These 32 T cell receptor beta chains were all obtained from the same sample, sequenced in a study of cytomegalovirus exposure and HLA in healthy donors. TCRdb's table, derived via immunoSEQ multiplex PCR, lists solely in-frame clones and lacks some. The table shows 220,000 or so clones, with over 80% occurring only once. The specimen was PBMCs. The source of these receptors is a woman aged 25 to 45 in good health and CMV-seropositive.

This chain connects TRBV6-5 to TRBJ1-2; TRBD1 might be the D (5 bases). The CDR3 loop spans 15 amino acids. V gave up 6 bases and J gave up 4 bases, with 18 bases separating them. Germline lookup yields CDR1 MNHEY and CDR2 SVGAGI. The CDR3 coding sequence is TGTGCCAGCAGGGACGAGAAGGGGCTGAGCTATGGCTACACCTTC. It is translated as CASRDEKGLSYGYTF.

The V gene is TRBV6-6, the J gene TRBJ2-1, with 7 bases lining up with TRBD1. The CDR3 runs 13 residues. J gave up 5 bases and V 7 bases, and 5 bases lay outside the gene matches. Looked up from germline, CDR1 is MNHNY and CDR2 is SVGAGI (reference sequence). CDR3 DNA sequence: TGTGCCAGCACCAGGACAGGTAACAATGAGCAGTTCTTC. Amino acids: CASTRTGNNEQFF.

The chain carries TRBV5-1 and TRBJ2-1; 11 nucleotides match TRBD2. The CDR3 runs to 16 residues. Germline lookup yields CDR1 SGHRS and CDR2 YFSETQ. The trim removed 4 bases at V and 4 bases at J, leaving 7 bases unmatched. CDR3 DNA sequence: TGCGCCAGCAGCGCCGGGACTAGCGGACTATACAATGAGCAGTTCTTC. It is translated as CASSAGTSGLYNEQFF.

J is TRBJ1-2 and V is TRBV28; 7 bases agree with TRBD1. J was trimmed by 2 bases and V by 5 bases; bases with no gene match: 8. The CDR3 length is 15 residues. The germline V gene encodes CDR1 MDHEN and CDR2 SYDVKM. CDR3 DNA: TGTGCCAGCAGTACTTTGGGACAGCCGAACTATGGCTACACCTTC. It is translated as CASSTLGQPNYGYTF.

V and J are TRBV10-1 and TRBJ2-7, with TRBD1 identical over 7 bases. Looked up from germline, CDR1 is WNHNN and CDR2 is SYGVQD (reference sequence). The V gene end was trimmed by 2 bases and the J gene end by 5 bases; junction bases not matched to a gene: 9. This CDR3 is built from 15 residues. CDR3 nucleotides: TGCGCCAGCAGTGAGGGGAGACAGGGCACCCACGAGCAGTACTTC. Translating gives CASSEGRQGTHEQYF.

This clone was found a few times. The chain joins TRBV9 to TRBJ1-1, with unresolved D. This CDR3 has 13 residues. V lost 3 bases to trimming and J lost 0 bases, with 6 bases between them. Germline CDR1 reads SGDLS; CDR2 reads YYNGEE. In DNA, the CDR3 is TGTGCCAGCAGCGACGCTATGAACACTGAAGCTTTCTTT. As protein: CASSDAMNTEAFF.

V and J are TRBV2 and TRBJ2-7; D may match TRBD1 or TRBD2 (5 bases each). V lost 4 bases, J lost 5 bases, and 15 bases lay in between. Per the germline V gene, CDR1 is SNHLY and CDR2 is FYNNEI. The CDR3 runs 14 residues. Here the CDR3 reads CASSARGLRDEQYF. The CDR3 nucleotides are TGTGCCAGCAGTGCGAGGGGATTAAGGGACGAGCAGTACTTC.

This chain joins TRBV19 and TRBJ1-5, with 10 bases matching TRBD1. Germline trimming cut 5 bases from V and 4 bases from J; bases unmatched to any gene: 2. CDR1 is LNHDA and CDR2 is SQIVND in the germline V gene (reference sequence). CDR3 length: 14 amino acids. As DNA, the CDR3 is TGTGCCAGTAGTTGGACAGGGGGAAATCAGCCCCAGCATTTT. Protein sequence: CASSWTGGNQPQHF.

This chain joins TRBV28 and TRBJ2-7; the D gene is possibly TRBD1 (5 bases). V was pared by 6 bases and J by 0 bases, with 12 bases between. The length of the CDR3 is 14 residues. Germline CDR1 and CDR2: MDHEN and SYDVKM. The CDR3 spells CASSTDRFSYEQYF. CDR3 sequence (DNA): TGTGCCAGCAGCACTGACAGATTCTCCTACGAGCAGTACTTC.

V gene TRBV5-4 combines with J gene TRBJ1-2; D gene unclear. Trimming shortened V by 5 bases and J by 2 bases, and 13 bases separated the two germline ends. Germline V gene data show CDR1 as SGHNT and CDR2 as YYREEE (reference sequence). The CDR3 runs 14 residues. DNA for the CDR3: TGTGCCAGCAGATTATTAGGAGGGAACTATGGCTACACCTTC. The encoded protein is CASRLLGGNYGYTF.

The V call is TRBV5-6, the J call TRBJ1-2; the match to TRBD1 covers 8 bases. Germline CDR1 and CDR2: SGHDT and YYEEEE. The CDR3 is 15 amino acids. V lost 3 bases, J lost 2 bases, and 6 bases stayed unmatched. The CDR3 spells CASSYTWTGNYGYTF. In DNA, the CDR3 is TGTGCCAGCAGCTACACCTGGACAGGGAACTATGGCTACACCTTC. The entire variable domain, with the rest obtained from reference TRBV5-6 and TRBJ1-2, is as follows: DAGVTQSPTHLIKTRGQQVTLRCSPKSGHDTVSWYQQALGQGPQFIFQYYEEEERQRGNFPDRFSGHQFPNYSSELNVNALLLGDSALYLCASSYTWTGNYGYTFGSGTRLTVV.

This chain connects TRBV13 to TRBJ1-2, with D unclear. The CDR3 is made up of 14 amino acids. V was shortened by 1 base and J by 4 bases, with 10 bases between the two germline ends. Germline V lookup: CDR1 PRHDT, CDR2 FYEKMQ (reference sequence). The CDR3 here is CASSLENGPYGYTF. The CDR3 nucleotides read TGTGCCAGCAGCTTAGAGAACGGGCCCTATGGCTACACCTTC.

The CDR3 nucleotides are TGCGCCAGCAGCCAAGATGCTACCTCCTTCAATGGCTACACCTTC. The encoded protein is CASSQDATSFNGYTF. The chain carries TRBV4-3 and TRBJ1-2, with D unclear. The CDR3 runs 15 residues. Per germline, CDR1 LGHNA and CDR2 YSLEER. V dropped 0 bases and J dropped 6 bases, with 14 bases sitting between them.

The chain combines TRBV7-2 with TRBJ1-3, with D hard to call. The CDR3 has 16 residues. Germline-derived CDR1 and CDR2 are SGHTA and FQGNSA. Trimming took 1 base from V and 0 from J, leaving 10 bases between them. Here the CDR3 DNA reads TGTGCCAGCAGCTTAGGGGGTCCTTACTCTGGAAACACCATATATTTT. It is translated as CASSLGGPYSGNTIYF.

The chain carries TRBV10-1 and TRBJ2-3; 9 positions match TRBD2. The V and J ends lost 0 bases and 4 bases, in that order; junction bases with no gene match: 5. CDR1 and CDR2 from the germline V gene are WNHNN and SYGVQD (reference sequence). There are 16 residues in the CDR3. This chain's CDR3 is CASSESNSGSSDTQYF. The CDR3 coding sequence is TGCGCCAGCAGTGAGTCTAATAGCGGGAGCTCAGATACGCAGTATTTT.

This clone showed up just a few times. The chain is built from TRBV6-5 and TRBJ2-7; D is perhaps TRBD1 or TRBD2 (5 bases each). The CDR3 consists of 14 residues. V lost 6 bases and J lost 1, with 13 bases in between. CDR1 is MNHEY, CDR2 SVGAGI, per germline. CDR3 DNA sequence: TGTGCCAGCAGGAACCTCGAGGGGTCCTACGAGCAGTACTTC. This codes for CASRNLEGSYEQYF.

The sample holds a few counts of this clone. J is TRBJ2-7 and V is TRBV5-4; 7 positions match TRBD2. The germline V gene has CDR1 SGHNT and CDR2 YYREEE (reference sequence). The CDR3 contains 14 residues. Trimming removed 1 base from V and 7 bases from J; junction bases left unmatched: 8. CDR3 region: CASSLKGAGGEQYF. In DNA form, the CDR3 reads TGTGCCAGCAGCTTGAAAGGGGCCGGGGGGGAGCAGTACTTC.

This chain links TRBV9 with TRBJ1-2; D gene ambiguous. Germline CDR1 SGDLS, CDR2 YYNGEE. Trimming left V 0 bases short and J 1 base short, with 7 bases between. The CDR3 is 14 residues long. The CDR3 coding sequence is TGTGCCAGCAGCGTAGGGGCAGGTAACTATGGCTACACCTTC. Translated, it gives CASSVGAGNYGYTF.

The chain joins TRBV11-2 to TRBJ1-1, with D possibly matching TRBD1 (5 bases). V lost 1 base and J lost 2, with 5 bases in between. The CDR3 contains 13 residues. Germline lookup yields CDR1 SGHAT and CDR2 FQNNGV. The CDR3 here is CASSLGTNTEAFF. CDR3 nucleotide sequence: TGTGCCAGCAGCTTAGGGACAAACACTGAAGCTTTCTTT.

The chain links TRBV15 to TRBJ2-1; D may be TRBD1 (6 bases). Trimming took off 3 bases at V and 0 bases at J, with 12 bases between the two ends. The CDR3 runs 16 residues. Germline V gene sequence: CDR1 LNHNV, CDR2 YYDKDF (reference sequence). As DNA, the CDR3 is TGTGCCACCAGCAGCGCCGACAGGAGCTCCTACAATGAGCAGTTCTTC. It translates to CATSSADRSSYNEQFF.

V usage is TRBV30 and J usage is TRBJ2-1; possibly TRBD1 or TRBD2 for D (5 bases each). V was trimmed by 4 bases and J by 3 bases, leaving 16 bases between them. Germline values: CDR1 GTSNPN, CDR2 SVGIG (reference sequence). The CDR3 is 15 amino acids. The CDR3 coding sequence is TGTGCCTGGACGTCCTTAAAGGGGAGCTACAATGAGCAGTTCTTC. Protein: CAWTSLKGSYNEQFF.

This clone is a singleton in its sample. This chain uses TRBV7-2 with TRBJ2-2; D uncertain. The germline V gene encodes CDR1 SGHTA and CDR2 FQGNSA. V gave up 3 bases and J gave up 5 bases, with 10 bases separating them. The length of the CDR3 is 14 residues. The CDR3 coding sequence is TGTGCCAGCAGCTTTATCCCTTTGACCGGGGAGCTGTTTTTT. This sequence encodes CASSFIPLTGELFF.

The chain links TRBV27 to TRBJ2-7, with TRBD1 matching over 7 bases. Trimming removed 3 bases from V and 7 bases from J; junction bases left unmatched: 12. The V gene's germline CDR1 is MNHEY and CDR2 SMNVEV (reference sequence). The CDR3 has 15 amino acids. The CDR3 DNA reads TGTGCCAGCAGTTTCAGGGACAGCCAGGCGGAAGAGCAGTACTTC. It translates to CASSFRDSQAEEQYF.

CDR3: CASSSRGGATDTQYF. The CDR3 DNA reads TGTGCCAGCAGCTCTCGAGGGGGGGCCACAGATACGCAGTATTTT. The chain links TRBV7-3 to TRBJ2-3; D might be TRBD2 (7 bases). The germline V gene has CDR1 SGHTA and CDR2 FQGTGA. CDR3 length equals 15 residues. V was cut by 4 bases and J by 2 bases, with 13 bases left in between.

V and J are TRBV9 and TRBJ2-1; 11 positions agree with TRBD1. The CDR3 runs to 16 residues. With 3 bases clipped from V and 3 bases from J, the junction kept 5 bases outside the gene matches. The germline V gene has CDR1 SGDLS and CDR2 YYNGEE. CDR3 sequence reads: CASSATGTGGYNEQFF. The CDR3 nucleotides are TGTGCCAGCAGCGCGACCGGGACAGGGGGCTACAATGAGCAGTTCTTC.

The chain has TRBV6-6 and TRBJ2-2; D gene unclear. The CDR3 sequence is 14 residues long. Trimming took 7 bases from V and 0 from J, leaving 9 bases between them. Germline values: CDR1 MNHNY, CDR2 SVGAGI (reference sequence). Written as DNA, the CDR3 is TGTGCCAGCACGGGTAGATCGAACACCGGGGAGCTGTTTTTT. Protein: CASTGRSNTGELFF.

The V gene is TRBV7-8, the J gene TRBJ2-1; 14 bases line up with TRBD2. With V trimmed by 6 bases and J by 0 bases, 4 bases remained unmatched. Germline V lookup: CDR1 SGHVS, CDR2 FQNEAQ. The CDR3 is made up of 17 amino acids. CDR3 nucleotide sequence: TGTGCCAGCAGACGGGGGACTAGCGGGAGCTCCTACAATGAGCAGTTCTTC. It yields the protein CASRRGTSGSSYNEQFF.

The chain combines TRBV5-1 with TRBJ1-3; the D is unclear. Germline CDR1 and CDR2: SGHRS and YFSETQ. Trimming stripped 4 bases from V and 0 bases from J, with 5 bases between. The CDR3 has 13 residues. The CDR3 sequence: CASSPYSGNTIYF. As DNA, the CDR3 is TGCGCCAGCAGCCCTTACTCTGGAAACACCATATATTTT.

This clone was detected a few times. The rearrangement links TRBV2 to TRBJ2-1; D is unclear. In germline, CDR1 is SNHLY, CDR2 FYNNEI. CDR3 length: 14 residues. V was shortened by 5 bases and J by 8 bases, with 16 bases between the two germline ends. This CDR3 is CASSIRAQVDEQFF. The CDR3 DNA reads TGTGCCAGCAGTATCCGGGCCCAGGTCGATGAGCAGTTCTTC.

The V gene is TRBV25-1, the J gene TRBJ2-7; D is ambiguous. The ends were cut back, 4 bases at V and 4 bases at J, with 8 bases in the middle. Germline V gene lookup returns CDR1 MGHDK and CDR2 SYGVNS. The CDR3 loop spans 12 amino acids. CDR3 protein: CASSGYLYEQYF. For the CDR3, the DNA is TGTGCCAGCAGTGGGTATTTGTACGAGCAGTACTTC.

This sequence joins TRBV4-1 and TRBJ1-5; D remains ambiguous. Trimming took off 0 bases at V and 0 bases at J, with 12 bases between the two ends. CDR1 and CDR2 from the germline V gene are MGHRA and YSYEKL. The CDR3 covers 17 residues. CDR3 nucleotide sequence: TGCGCCAGCAGCCAAGATCGGAACTATGATAGCAATCAGCCCCAGCATTTT. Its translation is CASSQDRNYDSNQPQHF.

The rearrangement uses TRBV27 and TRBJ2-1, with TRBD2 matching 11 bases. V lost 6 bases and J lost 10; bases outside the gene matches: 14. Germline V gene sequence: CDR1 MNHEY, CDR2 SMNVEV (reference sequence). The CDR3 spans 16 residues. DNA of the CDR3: TGTGCCAGCAGCCCACGTGAACTAGCGGGAGCTGGGGAGCAGTTCTTC. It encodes CASSPRELAGAGEQFF.